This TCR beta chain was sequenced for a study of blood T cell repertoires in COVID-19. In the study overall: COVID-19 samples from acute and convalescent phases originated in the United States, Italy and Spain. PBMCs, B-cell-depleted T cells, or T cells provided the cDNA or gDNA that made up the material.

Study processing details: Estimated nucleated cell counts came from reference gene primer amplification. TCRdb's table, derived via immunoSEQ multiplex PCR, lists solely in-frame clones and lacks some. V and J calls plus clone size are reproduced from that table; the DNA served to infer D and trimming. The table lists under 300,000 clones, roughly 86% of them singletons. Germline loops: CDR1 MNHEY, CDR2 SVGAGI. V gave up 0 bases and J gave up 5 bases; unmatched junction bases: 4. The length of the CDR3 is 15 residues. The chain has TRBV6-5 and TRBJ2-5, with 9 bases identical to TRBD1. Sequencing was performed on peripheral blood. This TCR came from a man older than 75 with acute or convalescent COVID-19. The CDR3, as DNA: TGTGCCAGCAGTTACTCCGGGACAGGGAAGGAGACCCAGTACTTC. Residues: CASSYSGTGKETQYF.